A single sample gave rise to the 4 T cell receptor beta chains below, sequenced in a study of shared clonotypes between healthy human individuals. Data came from immunoSEQ multiplex PCR; TCRdb stores just in-frame clones and leaves some out. The table has roughly 2.2 million clones, around 92% seen once. What was sequenced was naive CD4+ T cells from PBMCs. Subset specified: CD45RA+ positively selected. The receptors originated from a man younger than 35 in good health. Some clones in this sample may be carry-over from other donors' samples.

This chain connects TRBV27 to TRBJ2-2, with 11 bases identical to TRBD2. CDR3 length: 16 residues. In germline, CDR1 is MNHEY, CDR2 SMNVEV (reference sequence). V dropped 3 bases and J dropped 6; count of bases not matched to a gene: 6. For the CDR3, the DNA is TGTGCCAGCAGTTTGACTAGCGGGGAATGGGCCGGGGAGCTGTTTTTT. This gives the protein CASSLTSGEWAGELFF.

This clone was recorded only once. CDR3 amino acids: CTSDPVAGGPYEQYF. The CDR3 region has the DNA TGCACCAGCGACCCCGTAGCGGGAGGGCCGTACGAGCAGTACTTC. V gene TRBV1 combines with J gene TRBJ2-7; the D call in the table, TRBD2, was not verified against the DNA. TRBV1 counts as a pseudogene. The CDR3 has 15 amino acids.

The gene calls are TRBV7-8 and TRBJ2-1; 9 bases are shared with TRBD2. CDR1 is SGHVS and CDR2 is FQNEAQ in the germline V gene. Unmatched junction bases numbered 14, after V lost 5 bases and J lost 9 bases. The CDR3 runs 16 residues. Here the CDR3 reads CASSVWSAGGRGEQFF. The CDR3 bases are TGTGCCAGCAGCGTATGGAGCGCGGGAGGGCGAGGTGAGCAGTTCTTC.

This chain uses TRBV18 with TRBJ2-3, with D tentatively TRBD2 (5 bases). The CDR3 is 16 amino acids. Germline V gene lookup returns CDR1 KGHSH and CDR2 LQKENI. Deletions cut 2 bases from V and 1 base from J, with 13 bases between. In nucleotides, the CDR3 is TGTGCCAGCTCACCAAGGGAGACGCGTCGCACAGATACGCAGTATTTT. As protein: CASSPRETRRTDTQYF.